This TCR beta chain is from a study of blood T cells in healthy people across ages. General observations from the study: The fall in TCR beta diversity per million T cells was roughly linear with age.

About this clonotype itself: Its antigen is unidentified.

The authors ran a second PCR of about 6 to 11 cycles using a sample-barcoded 5' primer and a J-beta primer mix. MiXCR, applied by TCRdb to the 5' RACE reads, yields one record per CDR3 protein. The table includes hundreds of thousands of distinct CDR3 sequences, approximately 35% detected once. The J segment lost 5 bases and the V segment lost 2 bases, leaving 13 bases of the junction unmatched. Per germline, CDR1 SGHKS and CDR2 YYEKEE (reference sequence). This CDR3 spans 16 amino acids. The sequenced sample was blood. The clonotype was recovered from a man between 18 and 29 years old in good health. V gene TRBV5-5 combines with J gene TRBJ2-7, with 7 bases lining up with TRBD1. The CDR3 spells CASSFRTGIWGHEQYF. The CDR3 bases are TGTGCCAGCAGCTTTAGGACAGGAATATGGGGACACGAGCAGTACTTC.